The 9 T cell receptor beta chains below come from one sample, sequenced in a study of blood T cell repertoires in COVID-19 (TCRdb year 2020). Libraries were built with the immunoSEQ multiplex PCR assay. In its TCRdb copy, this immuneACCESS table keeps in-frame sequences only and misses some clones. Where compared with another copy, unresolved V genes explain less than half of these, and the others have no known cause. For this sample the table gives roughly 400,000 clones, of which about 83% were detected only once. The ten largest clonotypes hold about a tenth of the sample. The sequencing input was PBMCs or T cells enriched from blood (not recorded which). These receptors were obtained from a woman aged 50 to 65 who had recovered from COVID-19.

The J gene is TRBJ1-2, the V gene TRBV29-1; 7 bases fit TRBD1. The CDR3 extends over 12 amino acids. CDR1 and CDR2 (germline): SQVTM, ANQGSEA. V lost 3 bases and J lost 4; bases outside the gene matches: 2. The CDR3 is CSVDKGAYGYTF. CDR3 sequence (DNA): TGCAGCGTTGATAAGGGGGCCTATGGCTACACCTTC.

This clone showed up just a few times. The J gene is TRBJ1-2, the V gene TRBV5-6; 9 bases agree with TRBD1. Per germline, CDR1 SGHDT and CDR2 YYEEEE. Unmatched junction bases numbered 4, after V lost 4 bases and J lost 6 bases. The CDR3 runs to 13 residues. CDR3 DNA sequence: TGTGCCAGCAGCAAGGGACAGGGAGATGGCTACACCTTC. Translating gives CASSKGQGDGYTF.

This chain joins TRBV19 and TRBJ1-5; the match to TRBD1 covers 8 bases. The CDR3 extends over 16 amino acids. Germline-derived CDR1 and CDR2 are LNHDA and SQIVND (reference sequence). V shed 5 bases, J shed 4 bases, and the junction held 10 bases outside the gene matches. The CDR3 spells CASSALDRAGNQPQHF. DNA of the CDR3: TGTGCCAGTAGTGCATTGGACAGGGCCGGGAATCAGCCCCAGCATTTT. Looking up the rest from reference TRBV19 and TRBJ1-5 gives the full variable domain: DGGITQSPKYLFRKEGQNVTLSCEQNLNHDAMYWYRQDPGQGLRLIYYSQIVNDFQKGDIAEGYSVSREKKESFPLTVTSAQKNPTAFYLCASSALDRAGNQPQHFGDGTRLSIL.

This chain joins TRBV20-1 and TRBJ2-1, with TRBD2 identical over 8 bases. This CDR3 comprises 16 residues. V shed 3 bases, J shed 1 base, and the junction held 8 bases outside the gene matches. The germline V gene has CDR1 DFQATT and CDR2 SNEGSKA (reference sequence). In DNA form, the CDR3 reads TGCAGTGCTAGTAAGGCGGGGGGTCTTTCCTACAATGAGCAGTTCTTC. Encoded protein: CSASKAGGLSYNEQFF.

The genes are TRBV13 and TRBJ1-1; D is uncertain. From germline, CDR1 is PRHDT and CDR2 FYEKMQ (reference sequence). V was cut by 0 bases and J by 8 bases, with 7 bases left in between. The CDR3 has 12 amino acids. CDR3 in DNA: TGTGCCAGCAGCTTAGGCAGGTACGAAGCTTTCTTT. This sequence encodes CASSLGRYEAFF.

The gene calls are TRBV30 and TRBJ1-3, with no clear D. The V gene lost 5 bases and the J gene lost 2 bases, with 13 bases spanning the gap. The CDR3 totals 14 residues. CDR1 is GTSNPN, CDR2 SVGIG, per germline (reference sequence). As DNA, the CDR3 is TGTGCCTGGTGTGGACTCTTTGCTGGAAACACCATATATTTT. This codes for CAWCGLFAGNTIYF. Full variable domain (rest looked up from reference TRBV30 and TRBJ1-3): SQTIHQWPATLVQPVGSPLSLECTVEGTSNPNLYWYRQAAGRGLQLLFYSVGIGQISSEVPQNLSASRPQDRQFILSSKKLLLSDSGFYLCAWCGLFAGNTIYFGEGSWLTVV.

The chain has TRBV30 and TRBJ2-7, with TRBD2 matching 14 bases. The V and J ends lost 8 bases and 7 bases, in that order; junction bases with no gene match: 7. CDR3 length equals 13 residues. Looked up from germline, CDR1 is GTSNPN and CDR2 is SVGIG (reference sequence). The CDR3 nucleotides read TGTGCCGGCCGGACTAGCGGGGGGTTTGAGCAGTACTTC. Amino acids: CAGRTSGGFEQYF.

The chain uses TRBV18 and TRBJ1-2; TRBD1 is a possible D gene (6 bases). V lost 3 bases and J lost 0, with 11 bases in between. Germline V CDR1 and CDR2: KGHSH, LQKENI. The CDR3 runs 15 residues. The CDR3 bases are TGTGCCAGCTCACCCAACAGGGCCTCTAACTATGGCTACACCTTC. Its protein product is CASSPNRASNYGYTF.

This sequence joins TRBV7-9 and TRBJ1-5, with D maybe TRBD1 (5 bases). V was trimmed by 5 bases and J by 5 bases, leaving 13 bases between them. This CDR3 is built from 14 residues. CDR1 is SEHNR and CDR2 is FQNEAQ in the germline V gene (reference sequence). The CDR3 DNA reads TGTGCCAGCAGCCCTGGGGCGGGGTATCAGCCCCAGCATTTT. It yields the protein CASSPGAGYQPQHF.